What follows are 21 T cell receptor beta chains derived from one specimen sequenced in a study of blood T cells in healthy people across ages. PCR was performed a second time for roughly 7 to 12 cycles using a sample-barcoded 5' primer and a J-beta primer mix. TCRdb passed the 5' RACE reads through MiXCR, listing each CDR3 protein once. The sample records 1,500,000 or so distinct CDR3 sequences, around 55% being singletons. The sequenced sample was blood. The receptors shown here come from a man between 18 and 35 years old in good health.

This clonotype was detected only once. This chain joins TRBV12-3 or TRBV12-4 and TRBJ2-1; TRBD1 aligns across 8 bases. The CDR3 spans 13 residues. After removal of 6 bases from V and 6 bases from J, the junction contained 4 bases not matched to a gene. CDR3 coding DNA: TGTGCCAGCAGCCGACAGGGGCCCAATGAGCAGTTCTTC. Its protein is CASSRQGPNEQFF.

This sequence joins TRBV13 and TRBJ2-4; no firm D call. The end of the DNA is better explained by TRBJ2-7, so the J call may be wrong. The CDR3 contains 15 residues. In germline, CDR1 is PRHDT, CDR2 FYEKMQ (reference sequence). The CDR3 is CASSFGPAAPYEQYF. The CDR3 bases are TGTGCCAGCAGCTTTGGACCGGCCGCCCCCTACGAGCAGTACTTC.

The rearrangement uses TRBV10-3 and TRBJ2-7; D is ambiguous. Trimming took 5 bases from V and 5 from J, leaving 7 bases between them. Germline V gives CDR1 ENHRY, CDR2 SYGVKD. This CDR3 has 11 residues. The DNA for the CDR3 is TGTGCCATCAGTCAGGATCACGAGCAGTACTTC. It encodes CAISQDHEQYF.

This chain links TRBV6-1 with TRBJ1-6; D gene uncertain. The germline V gene encodes CDR1 MNHNS and CDR2 SASEGT. The CDR3 sequence is 12 residues long. V gave up 3 bases and J gave up 3 bases, with 0 bases separating them. The CDR3 protein is CASSDYNSPLHF. CDR3 coding DNA: TGTGCCAGCAGTGACTATAATTCACCCCTCCACTTT.

This clonotype was found a few times. The chain carries TRBV29-1 and TRBJ1-5; 9 bases match TRBD1. CDR1 SQVTM and CDR2 ANQGSEA come from the germline V gene. The CDR3 contains 13 residues. V was pared by 7 bases and J by 1 base, with 2 bases of the junction left unmatched. The CDR3 nucleotides read TGCAGCGCCGGACAGGGGAGCAATCAGCCCCAGCATTTT. This gives the protein CSAGQGSNQPQHF.

The chain is built from TRBV27 and TRBJ2-1, with D perhaps TRBD1 or TRBD2 (7 bases each). Germline CDR1 reads MNHEY; CDR2 reads SMNVEV (reference sequence). The CDR3 runs 14 residues. Trimming pared 7 bases from V and 3 bases from J, leaving 13 bases between. The CDR3 spells CASKGASGYNEQFF. In nucleotides, the CDR3 is TGTGCCAGCAAGGGGGCTAGCGGCTACAATGAGCAGTTCTTC.

The rearrangement uses TRBV7-9 and TRBJ2-3; TRBD2 aligns across 13 bases. The V gene's germline CDR1 is SEHNR and CDR2 FQNEAQ (reference sequence). The CDR3 spans 17 residues. V was pared by 4 bases and J by 4 bases, with 8 bases of the junction left unmatched. The CDR3 spells CASSSPELAGGPDTQYF. For the CDR3, the DNA is TGTGCCAGCAGCTCTCCCGAACTAGCGGGAGGGCCAGATACGCAGTATTTT.

This chain links TRBV2 with TRBJ1-2; D remains unclear. The CDR3 is 14 amino acids. V lost 10 bases, J lost 3 bases, and 18 bases lay in between. Germline V CDR1 and CDR2: SNHLY, FYNNEI. CDR3 DNA sequence: TGTGCCATCCCCTCGACAATTTCCCACTATGGCTACACCTTC. It encodes CAIPSTISHYGYTF.

The chain is built from TRBV14 and TRBJ2-7, with TRBD2 matching over 7 bases. The CDR3 has 14 residues. The junction had 3 bases not matched to a gene; V was cut back by 4 bases and J by 0 bases. Germline V CDR1 and CDR2: SGHDN, FVKESK. The CDR3 bases are TGTGCCAGCAGCCCGCGGGAGACCTCCTACGAGCAGTACTTC. The encoded protein is CASSPRETSYEQYF.

This clonotype was observed at least ten times. The chain has TRBV6-2 or TRBV6-3 and TRBJ2-7; maybe TRBD1 (5 bases). Per the germline V gene, CDR1 is MNHEY and CDR2 is SVGEGT. CDR3 length: 12 amino acids. V was trimmed by 2 bases and J by 3 bases, leaving 5 bases between them. The CDR3, as DNA: TGTGCCAGCAGTTACAGGGGCTACGAGCAGTACTTC. Protein sequence: CASSYRGYEQYF.

The CDR3 loop reads CASSFVQGLQETQYF. The CDR3 DNA is TGTGCCAGCAGTTTTGTCCAGGGTCTCCAAGAGACCCAGTACTTC. V usage is TRBV12-3 or TRBV12-4 and J usage is TRBJ2-5; the D gene is possibly TRBD1 (5 bases). The V and J ends lost 3 bases and 1 base respectively, with 12 bases between them. The CDR3 totals 15 residues.

This chain connects TRBV14 to TRBJ2-3; weak D call: TRBD2 (6 bases). The germline CDR1 and CDR2 sequences are SGHDN and FVKESK. The CDR3 length is 14 residues. V lost 9 bases to trimming and J lost 0 bases, with 13 bases between them. CDR3 residues: CARKTGTSTDTQYF. The DNA of the CDR3 is TGTGCCAGGAAAACCGGGACTAGCACAGATACGCAGTATTTT.

J is TRBJ1-1 and V is TRBV7-2; a weak D match, TRBD1 (5 bases). Trimming removed 0 bases at V and 7 bases at J, with 9 bases between. The CDR3 spans 13 residues. The germline V gene has CDR1 SGHTA and CDR2 FQGNSA. CDR3 in DNA: TGTGCCAGCAGCTTAGCCTACGACAGTGAAGCTTTCTTT. It encodes CASSLAYDSEAFF.

V usage is TRBV10-2 and J usage is TRBJ1-3; 7 positions match TRBD1. From germline, CDR1 is WSHSY and CDR2 SAAADI. J gave up 5 bases and V 0 bases, and 4 bases lay outside the gene matches. The CDR3 runs to 15 residues. CDR3 nucleotides: TGCGCCAGCAGTGAGTCGACACAGGGGAGAAACACCATATATTTT. Protein: CASSESTQGRNTIYF.

This clonotype showed up many times. The gene calls are TRBV3-1 and TRBJ2-7, with D unclear. The CDR3 loop spans 12 amino acids. V lost 4 bases and J 12 bases, leaving 16 bases between the germline ends. Germline V gene sequence: CDR1 LGHDT, CDR2 YNNKEL (reference sequence). DNA for the CDR3: TGTGCCAGCAGCCCCGACGAACTGGCGGTGTACTTC. This encodes CASSPDELAVYF.

The rearrangement uses TRBV27 and TRBJ2-4; 11 bases match TRBD2. The J call may be incorrect, as the DNA end agrees better with TRBJ2-7. There are 14 residues in the CDR3. Germline CDR1 MNHEY, CDR2 SMNVEV (reference sequence). Here the CDR3 reads CASRLLAGESEQYF. The CDR3 nucleotides read TGTGCCAGCAGACTACTAGCGGGAGAATCCGAGCAGTACTTC.

The chain combines TRBV4-3 with TRBJ2-6, with D possibly being TRBD1 (6 bases). V was cut by 6 bases and J by 0 bases, with 15 bases left in between. The CDR3 is 17 amino acids. Per germline, CDR1 LGHNA and CDR2 YSLEER. CDR3 nucleotides: TGCGCCAGCAGGGGTTACAGGGCTTACTCTGGGGCCAACGTCCTGACTTTC. Amino acids: CASRGYRAYSGANVLTF.

V gene TRBV12-3 or TRBV12-4 combines with J gene TRBJ2-7; 10 bases align to TRBD2. Losses at the gene ends were 6 bases for V and 5 bases for J; bases not matched to a gene: 10. CDR3 length: 15 residues. Here the CDR3 DNA reads TGTGCCAGCAGCCCGGGGACTAGCGTTTGGAACGAGCAGTACTTC. Protein: CASSPGTSVWNEQYF.

The chain links TRBV29-1 to TRBJ2-3; possible D gene TRBD1, 5 bases. V was cut by 7 bases and J by 3 bases, with 14 bases left in between. This CDR3 spans 13 amino acids. In germline, CDR1 is SQVTM, CDR2 ANQGSEA. CDR3 sequence (DNA): TGCAGCGGGATAAGACAGAGGACAGATACGCAGTATTTT. Translation: CSGIRQRTDTQYF.

This clonotype was seen only once. A much larger clone is a single base away; this may be a read error. This sequence joins TRBV10-3 and TRBJ2-3, with a weak D call TRBD2 (6 bases). This CDR3 contains 13 residues. Trimming took off 11 bases at V and 8 bases at J, with 20 bases between the two ends. Per the germline V gene, CDR1 is ENHRY and CDR2 is SYGVKD. The chain's CDR3 is CASRGSEAVTQYF. In DNA form, the CDR3 reads TGTGCCTCCCGGGGGAGCGAGGCAGTTACGCAGTATTTT.

The chain employs TRBV5-6 and TRBJ2-4; weak D call: TRBD2 (6 bases). CDR1 and CDR2 from the germline V gene are SGHDT and YYEEEE. V dropped 4 bases and J dropped 7 bases, with 15 bases sitting between them. This CDR3 spans 14 amino acids. In nucleotides, the CDR3 is TGTGCCAGCAGCCCGACGGGAGCGCCCAACATTCAGTACTTC. Translating gives CASSPTGAPNIQYF.